This TCR beta chain stems from a study of T cells after yellow fever vaccination. This clonotype was observed a handful of times. TCRdb processed the 5' RACE reads anew with MiXCR; each CDR3 protein has one entry. The profile shows about 510,000 distinct CDR3 sequences, around a fifth of them singletons. The V gene's germline CDR1 is KGHSH and CDR2 LQKENI. This CDR3 spans 15 amino acids. V lost 0 bases and J 7 bases, leaving 13 bases between the germline ends. This sequence was found in a man in his late teens or twenties who received the YFV17D yellow fever vaccine. This specimen consisted of PBMCs, obtained about 20 days after the first yellow fever vaccination. The chain joins TRBV18 to TRBJ2-1; the D is unclear. The CDR3 bases are TGTGCCAGCTCACCACCGAGAACGGGTGTGAATGAGCAGTTCTTC. Translating it yields CASSPPRTGVNEQFF.